The 12 T cell receptor beta chains listed next were all sequenced from one sample in a study of cytomegalovirus exposure and HLA in healthy donors. Both 60 Vbeta primers and 13 Jbeta primers went into the PCR. Only in-frame clones appear in the TCRdb table, and some are missing; sequencing was by immunoSEQ multiplex PCR. The data hold about 130,000 clones, with 75% observed a single time. The sequenced material came from PBMCs. The receptors were sampled from a man aged 30 to 39 in good health and CMV-seronegative.

This clone has just one count. The J gene is TRBJ1-2, the V gene TRBV18; possibly TRBD1 for D (5 bases). From germline, CDR1 is KGHSH and CDR2 LQKENI. The CDR3 has 17 amino acids. Trimming removed 3 bases at V and 0 bases at J, with 17 bases between. The DNA for the CDR3 is TGTGCCAGCTCACCTCGACTCAGACAGACCACTAACTATGGCTACACCTTC. Amino acid sequence: CASSPRLRQTTNYGYTF.

In its sample, this clone was seen once. This chain links TRBV7-2 with TRBJ2-5; D might be TRBD2 (6 bases). Germline assignment: CDR1 SGHTA and CDR2 FQGNSA. CDR3 length equals 15 residues. V was cut by 5 bases and J by 5 bases, with 18 bases left in between. For the CDR3, the DNA is TGTGCCAGCAGCCACCGGGCGGGGTCGAGGGAGACCCAGTACTTC. Protein sequence: CASSHRAGSRETQYF.

The rearrangement links TRBV7-2 to TRBJ2-5, with D perhaps TRBD1 (5 bases). The J call is in doubt because the DNA end fits TRBJ2-7 better. This CDR3 region has 14 residues. Germline lookup yields CDR1 SGHTA and CDR2 FQGNSA. The CDR3 reads CASSLKGSTYEQYF. CDR3 nucleotides: TGTGCCAGCAGCTTAAAGGGGTCCACCTACGAGCAGTACTTC.

The gene calls are TRBV5-1 and TRBJ2-3; no definite D call. The CDR3 has 15 amino acids. Deletions cut 0 bases from V and 4 bases from J, with 12 bases between. The germline V gene has CDR1 SGHRS and CDR2 YFSETQ. Written as DNA, the CDR3 is TGCGCCAGCAGCTTGGGACATGAGTTGGCAGATACGCAGTATTTT. Translated: CASSLGHELADTQYF.

The J gene is TRBJ2-7, the V gene TRBV2; 7 bases are shared with TRBD1. The CDR3 has 14 residues. The trim removed 6 bases at V and 2 bases at J, leaving 7 bases unmatched. From germline, CDR1 is SNHLY and CDR2 FYNNEI. Here the CDR3 DNA reads TGTGCCAGCAGGCCCCGGGACAGAGCCTACGAGCAGTACTTC. Its translation: CASRPRDRAYEQYF.

This clone was seen more than once but under ten times. A read error may produce the germline difference seen at one junction end. This sequence joins TRBV29-1 and TRBJ2-6; possibly TRBD1 for D (5 bases). Germline V gives CDR1 SQVTM, CDR2 ANQGSEA. This CDR3 has 12 amino acids. CDR3 DNA: TGCAGCGTTGATCATGGGGCCAACGGCCTGACTTTC. It is translated as CSVDHGANGLTF.

This rearrangement joins TRBV27 to TRBJ2-7; 9 nucleotides agree with TRBD1. This CDR3 contains 15 residues. With V trimmed by 0 bases and J by 4 bases, 4 bases remained unmatched. CDR1 MNHEY and CDR2 SMNVEV come from the germline V gene (reference sequence). The CDR3 DNA is TGTGCCAGCAGTTTATCCGGGACAGGGCCATACGAGCAGTACTTC. It translates to CASSLSGTGPYEQYF.

This clone was counted a few times. The gene calls are TRBV5-1 and TRBJ2-1; 9 bases are shared with TRBD2. Germline V gene sequence: CDR1 SGHRS, CDR2 YFSETQ. The V segment lost 7 bases and the J segment 4 bases; nucleotides outside the gene matches: 6. This CDR3 contains 14 residues. CDR3 sequence: CASVAGDPYNEQFF. CDR3 nucleotides: TGCGCCAGCGTAGCGGGGGATCCTTACAATGAGCAGTTCTTC.

The gene calls are TRBV6-1 and TRBJ2-3; D perhaps matches TRBD2 (5 bases). With 7 bases removed from V and 5 bases from J, the gap between germline ends came to 16 bases. This CDR3 has 14 amino acids. The germline CDR1 and CDR2 sequences are MNHNS and SASEGT. The CDR3: CASTDLLVLDTQYF. DNA for the CDR3: TGTGCCAGCACGGACTTGCTTGTCTTAGATACGCAGTATTTT.

This chain uses TRBV28 with TRBJ2-5; 7 nucleotides agree with TRBD2. The length of the CDR3 is 15 residues. V shed 7 bases and J 4 bases; nucleotides not matched to a gene: 12. Germline CDR1 reads MDHEN; CDR2 reads SYDVKM. The CDR3 region is CASTSSGEGGETQYF. CDR3 coding DNA: TGTGCCAGCACCTCTTCTGGGGAGGGCGGAGAGACCCAGTACTTC.

The CDR3 sequence: CASSEVRLAQETQYF. For the CDR3, the DNA is TGTGCCAGCAGTGAGGTTAGGCTAGCCCAAGAGACCCAGTACTTC. The V and J genes are TRBV2 and TRBJ2-5; TRBD2 might be the D (5 bases). Trimming took 3 bases from V and 1 from J, leaving 12 bases between them. The CDR3 totals 15 residues. Germline CDR1 and CDR2: SNHLY and FYNNEI.

The chain employs TRBV6-1 and TRBJ1-2; 10 bases are a match to TRBD1. The germline CDR1 and CDR2 sequences are MNHNS and SASEGT. The CDR3 has 16 residues. The V segment lost 2 bases and the J segment 4 bases; nucleotides outside the gene matches: 7. The CDR3 DNA follows: TGTGCCAGCAGTGAAACCCGGGACAGGGGTGCCTATGGCTACACCTTC. Translation: CASSETRDRGAYGYTF.